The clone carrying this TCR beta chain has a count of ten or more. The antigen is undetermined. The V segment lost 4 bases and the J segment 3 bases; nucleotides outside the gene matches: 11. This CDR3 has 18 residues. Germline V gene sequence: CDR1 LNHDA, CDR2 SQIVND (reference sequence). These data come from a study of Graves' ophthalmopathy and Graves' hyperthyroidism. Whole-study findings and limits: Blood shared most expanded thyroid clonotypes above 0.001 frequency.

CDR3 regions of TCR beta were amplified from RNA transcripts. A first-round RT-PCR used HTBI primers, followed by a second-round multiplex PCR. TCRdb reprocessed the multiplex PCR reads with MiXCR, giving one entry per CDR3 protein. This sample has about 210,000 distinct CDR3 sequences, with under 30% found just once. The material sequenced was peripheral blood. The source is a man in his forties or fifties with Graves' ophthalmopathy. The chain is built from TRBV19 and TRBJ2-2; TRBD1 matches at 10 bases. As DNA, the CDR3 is TGTGCCAGTAGTAAATTTTGGCTGGGGACAGGGGACACCGGGGAGCTGTTTTTT. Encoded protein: CASSKFWLGTGDTGELFF.